The 31 T cell receptor beta chains presented below share a single source sample, sequenced in a study of blood T cells in healthy people across ages. Sample-barcoded 5' priming and a J-beta primer mix drove a second PCR of about 6 to 12 cycles. Each CDR3 protein gets one entry after TCRdb re-called the 5' RACE reads with MiXCR. The sample yields hundreds of thousands of distinct CDR3 sequences, around 62% seen once. The specimen was blood. The receptors stem from a man between 25 and 39 years old in good health.

CDR3 sequence: CSVNLQGSLHF. CDR3 bases: TGCAGCGTCAATTTACAGGGGTCCCTCCACTTT. The chain has TRBV29-1 and TRBJ1-6, with 7 bases that match TRBD1. The CDR3 is 11 residues long. V trimming: 6 bases; J trimming: 14 bases; junction bases outside the gene matches: 7. The germline gives CDR1 SQVTM, CDR2 ANQGSEA. Full variable domain (missing parts from reference TRBV29-1 and TRBJ1-6): SAVISQKPSRDICQRGTSLTIQCQVDSQVTMMFWYRQQPGQSLTLIATANQGSEATYESGFVIDKFPISRPNLTFSTLTVSNMSPEDSSIYLCSVNLQGSLHFGNGTRLTVT.

V and J are TRBV27 and TRBJ2-1, with TRBD2 as a possible D gene (6 bases). The CDR3 length is 14 residues. The V end lost 6 bases, the J end lost 10 bases, and 19 bases lay between the germline ends. CDR1 and CDR2 (germline): MNHEY, SMNVEV (reference sequence). The chain's CDR3 is CASRAGTPSREQFF. The CDR3 DNA reads TGTGCCAGCAGAGCCGGGACTCCGAGTCGGGAGCAGTTCTTC.

The V call is TRBV7-9, the J call TRBJ2-1, with 8 bases that match TRBD2. CDR3 length: 13 amino acids. CDR1 is SEHNR, CDR2 FQNEAQ, per germline (reference sequence). The CDR3 protein is CAENGGENDEQFF. CDR3 sequence (DNA): TGTGCAGAAAACGGGGGGGAGAACGATGAGCAGTTCTTC.

The chain is built from TRBV30 and TRBJ2-3; 11 bases are shared with TRBD2. Germline-derived CDR1 and CDR2 are GTSNPN and SVGIG (reference sequence). The CDR3 covers 15 residues. J lost 3 bases, V lost 3 bases, and 5 bases had no gene match. In DNA form, the CDR3 reads TGTGCCTGGAGCGGTAGCGGGGGGGAAACAGATACGCAGTATTTT. It translates to CAWSGSGGETDTQYF.

The chain couples TRBV12-3 or TRBV12-4 to TRBJ1-3, with 9 bases lining up with TRBD1. V shed 5 bases, J shed 3 bases, and the junction held 8 bases outside the gene matches. The CDR3 extends over 16 amino acids. The CDR3 region has the DNA TGTGCCAGCAGTCCGAGACAGGGGGGAAGTGGAAACACCATATATTTT. Its translation is CASSPRQGGSGNTIYF.

The chain recombines TRBV9 with TRBJ1-6; 8 bases fit TRBD1. Germline assignment: CDR1 SGDLS and CDR2 YYNGEE. This CDR3 has 15 residues. Trimming cost V 3 bases and J 7 bases; bases outside gene matches: 6. The CDR3 bases are TGTGCCAGCAGCGAGGGGGGGGACAGGAATTCACCCCTCCACTTT. The encoded protein is CASSEGGDRNSPLHF.

The gene calls are TRBV7-2 and TRBJ1-2, with D perhaps matching TRBD1 (6 bases). Germline CDR1 is SGHTA and CDR2 is FQGNSA. Deletions cut 3 bases from V and 4 bases from J, with 21 bases between. The CDR3 is 17 residues long. CDR3 sequence (DNA): TGTGCCAGCAGCTTTACCGGGGGGCGCGGGCTCCCCTATGGCTACACCTTC. Protein: CASSFTGGRGLPYGYTF.

The chain couples TRBV7-3 to TRBJ2-1; D is unclear. In germline, CDR1 is SGHTA, CDR2 FQGTGA. This CDR3 comprises 16 residues. Trimming took 4 bases from V and 0 from J, leaving 13 bases between them. For the CDR3, the DNA is TGTGCCAGCAGCTCTTTGCCCCTAAGCTCCTACAATGAGCAGTTCTTC. Translated: CASSSLPLSSYNEQFF. Together with reference TRBV7-3 and TRBJ2-1, the CDR3 gives the full variable domain: GAGVSQTPSNKVTEKGKYVELRCDPISGHTALYWYRQSLGQGPEFLIYFQGTGAADDSGLPNDRFFAVRPEGSVSTLKIQRTERGDSAVYLCASSSLPLSSYNEQFFGPGTRLTVL.

The chain carries TRBV6-2 or TRBV6-3 and TRBJ2-1, with 11 bases identical to TRBD1. The V and J ends lost 2 bases and 3 bases, in that order; junction bases with no gene match: 3. The CDR3 has 16 residues. Germline assignment: CDR1 MNHEY and CDR2 SVGEGT. CDR3 nucleotide sequence: TGTGCCAGCAGTTACCCGGACAGGGGGCTCTACAATGAGCAGTTCTTC. Amino acids: CASSYPDRGLYNEQFF.

This clonotype was recorded many times. The chain is built from TRBV7-6 and TRBJ2-1, with a possible D match to TRBD2 (6 bases). V was cut by 1 base and J by 4 bases, with 11 bases left in between. Germline CDR1 reads SGHVS; CDR2 reads FNYEAQ. This CDR3 region has 15 residues. As DNA, the CDR3 is TGTGCCAGCAGCTTAGATGGCGGGGATTACAATGAGCAGTTCTTC. It yields the protein CASSLDGGDYNEQFF.

The chain has TRBV4-2 and TRBJ1-4; no clear D gene. V lost 4 bases to trimming and J lost 0 bases, with 6 bases between them. The length of the CDR3 is 14 residues. Germline V gives CDR1 LGHNA, CDR2 YNFKEQ. Written as DNA, the CDR3 is TGTGCCAGCAGCCCGGAAGCAACTAATGAAAAACTGTTTTTT. Translating gives CASSPEATNEKLFF.

This clonotype was seen ten or more times. J is TRBJ2-7 and V is TRBV5-1; D is unresolved. The CDR3 has 12 amino acids. Trimming pared 0 bases from V and 5 bases from J, leaving 6 bases between. Germline CDR1 and CDR2: SGHRS and YFSETQ. The DNA of the CDR3 is TGCGCCAGCAGCTTGGAAGGGAACGAGCAGTACTTC. Translating it yields CASSLEGNEQYF.

The table lists this clonotype with a count of one. This chain links TRBV6-1 with TRBJ2-3; 10 nucleotides agree with TRBD2. The V gene end was trimmed by 1 base and the J gene end by 4 bases; junction bases not matched to a gene: 5. Germline lookup yields CDR1 MNHNS and CDR2 SASEGT. The CDR3 is 16 residues long. The CDR3 nucleotides are TGTGCCAGCAGTGAAGTTGTAGCGGGGGGAGCAGATACGCAGTATTTT. Encoded protein: CASSEVVAGGADTQYF.

This clonotype has just a few counts. The V gene is TRBV7-3, the J gene TRBJ1-6; 10 bases align to TRBD1. This CDR3 spans 14 amino acids. Germline values: CDR1 SGHTA, CDR2 FQGTGA. V gave up 3 bases and J gave up 10 bases; unmatched junction bases: 3. CDR3: CASSFGQGESPLHF. CDR3 DNA: TGTGCCAGCAGCTTTGGACAGGGGGAGTCACCCCTCCACTTT.

This chain connects TRBV5-1 to TRBJ2-3; 7 bases agree with TRBD1. The CDR3 spans 15 residues. J lost 1 base, V lost 4 bases, and 6 bases had no gene match. Per the germline V gene, CDR1 is SGHRS and CDR2 is YFSETQ. The CDR3 bases are TGCGCCAGCAGCATGACAGGGTTAGGCACAGATACGCAGTATTTT. Amino acid sequence: CASSMTGLGTDTQYF.

The gene calls are TRBV9 and TRBJ2-7; D remains ambiguous. CDR1 and CDR2 from the germline V gene are SGDLS and YYNGEE. The V and J ends lost 4 bases and 0 bases respectively, with 8 bases between them. The CDR3 spans 13 residues. CDR3 coding DNA: TGTGCCAGCAGCCCTCGGGCCTCCTACGAGCAGTACTTC. It is translated as CASSPRASYEQYF.

This clonotype showed up just a few times. J is TRBJ2-3 and V is TRBV2; D not resolved. The CDR3 is made up of 11 amino acids. CDR1 SNHLY and CDR2 FYNNEI come from the germline V gene. The ends were cut back, 8 bases at V and 3 bases at J, with 6 bases in the middle. The CDR3 is CASAWTDTQYF. Written as DNA, the CDR3 is TGTGCCAGCGCCTGGACAGATACGCAGTATTTT.

This clonotype was seen a few times. The rearrangement joins TRBV4-2 to TRBJ2-3; 8 bases are a match to TRBD2. V was pared by 0 bases and J by 1 base, with 6 bases of the junction left unmatched. Germline assignment: CDR1 LGHNA and CDR2 YNFKEQ. The length of the CDR3 is 17 residues. Here the CDR3 DNA reads TGTGCCAGCAGCCAAGATCTCGAACTAGCGGGCACAGATACGCAGTATTTT. Amino acid sequence: CASSQDLELAGTDTQYF.

This clonotype has more than one count but fewer than ten. The J gene is TRBJ2-1, the V gene TRBV7-2, with D perhaps TRBD2 (5 bases). The germline V and J ends were trimmed by 5 bases and 0 bases, with 14 bases remaining between them. This CDR3 contains 16 residues. Germline lookup yields CDR1 SGHTA and CDR2 FQGNSA. For the CDR3, the DNA is TGTGCCAGCAGCCCCCTAGCCCAATACTCCTACAATGAGCAGTTCTTC. Translation gives CASSPLAQYSYNEQFF.

The gene calls are TRBV28 and TRBJ2-7; D ambiguous. CDR1 and CDR2 from the germline V gene are MDHEN and SYDVKM. The CDR3 extends over 11 amino acids. Deletions cut 8 bases from V and 2 bases from J, with 7 bases between. In DNA, the CDR3 is TGTGCCAGCGGCAATACCTACGAGCAGTACTTC. Translation gives CASGNTYEQYF.

This rearrangement joins TRBV18 to TRBJ2-5, with a weak D call TRBD1 (5 bases). Trimming took 1 base from V and 2 from J, leaving 11 bases between them. The CDR3 runs 15 residues. Germline CDR1 is KGHSH and CDR2 is LQKENI. The CDR3 DNA sequence: TGTGCCAGCTCACCACAGACAGCATATCAAGAGACCCAGTACTTC. Its protein product is CASSPQTAYQETQYF.

The chain uses TRBV12-3 or TRBV12-4 and TRBJ1-2; no clear D. Deletions cut 4 bases from V and 8 bases from J, with 11 bases between. CDR3 length: 12 amino acids. The CDR3 region has the DNA TGTGCCAGCAGTTCTCTATTGGTAGGCTACACCTTC. Its translation is CASSSLLVGYTF.

J is TRBJ1-2 and V is TRBV4-3; the D is unclear. Germline values: CDR1 LGHNA, CDR2 YSLEER. The CDR3 is 13 amino acids. The V and J ends lost 1 base and 4 bases respectively, with 7 bases between them. The CDR3 bases are TGCGCCAGCAGCCAAGCAGACCGCTATGGCTACACCTTC. It specifies CASSQADRYGYTF.

J is TRBJ1-2 and V is TRBV29-1; perhaps TRBD1 as D (6 bases). Germline CDR1 and CDR2: SQVTM and ANQGSEA. This CDR3 has 12 amino acids. V dropped 6 bases and J dropped 8 bases, with 16 bases sitting between them. The CDR3 loop reads CSVVQQGGGYTF. CDR3 DNA: TGCAGCGTCGTCCAACAGGGTGGGGGCTACACCTTC. Complete variable domain (other parts from reference TRBV29-1 and TRBJ1-2): SAVISQKPSRDICQRGTSLTIQCQVDSQVTMMFWYRQQPGQSLTLIATANQGSEATYESGFVIDKFPISRPNLTFSTLTVSNMSPEDSSIYLCSVVQQGGGYTFGSGTRLTVV.

The sample holds a few counts of this clonotype. This chain uses TRBV29-1 with TRBJ1-1, with no clear D. The germline V gene encodes CDR1 SQVTM and CDR2 ANQGSEA. The germline V and J ends were trimmed by 3 bases and 6 bases, with 8 bases remaining between them. CDR3 length: 11 amino acids. This CDR3 reads CSVDRTAEAFF. The DNA for the CDR3 is TGCAGCGTTGATAGGACGGCTGAAGCTTTCTTT.

The V gene is TRBV7-2, the J gene TRBJ2-6; TRBD1 matches 7 bases. The CDR3 spans 15 residues. The ends lost 5 bases at V and 1 base at J; junction bases unmatched: 2. CDR1 is SGHTA and CDR2 is FQGNSA in the germline V gene. The CDR3 coding sequence is TGTGCCAGCAGCACACAGGGGTCTGGGGCCAACGTCCTGACTTTC. Translated: CASSTQGSGANVLTF.

CDR3: CAISGRMNTEAFF. CDR3 bases: TGTGCCATCAGTGGTAGGATGAACACTGAAGCTTTCTTT. This sequence joins TRBV10-3 and TRBJ1-1; D is unresolved. V was pared by 4 bases and J by 0 bases, with 6 bases between. Germline V gives CDR1 ENHRY, CDR2 SYGVKD. CDR3 length equals 13 residues.

This clonotype was counted only a few times. The CDR3 loop is CSVETSGASSYNEQFF. DNA for the CDR3: TGCAGCGTTGAAACTAGCGGGGCCAGCTCCTACAATGAGCAGTTCTTC. The V and J genes are TRBV29-1 and TRBJ2-1, with 10 bases aligning to TRBD2. The junction had 4 bases not matched to a gene; V was cut back by 2 bases and J by 0 bases. Germline CDR1 reads SQVTM; CDR2 reads ANQGSEA. CDR3 size: 16 residues.

The genes are TRBV25-1 and TRBJ2-7, with unresolved D. The CDR3 extends over 17 amino acids. Per the germline V gene, CDR1 is MGHDK and CDR2 is SYGVNS. With 9 bases removed from V and 0 bases from J, the gap between germline ends came to 24 bases. The CDR3 nucleotides are TGTGCCAGGACCGTCCCCGCGGCACCCGTTAACTCCTACGAGCAGTACTTC. Encoded protein: CARTVPAAPVNSYEQYF.

The chain couples TRBV10-3 to TRBJ2-4; D may be TRBD1 (5 bases). TRBJ2-7 matches the DNA end more closely, so the J call is doubtful. The CDR3 has 12 amino acids. Germline values: CDR1 ENHRY, CDR2 SYGVKD. The CDR3 region has the DNA TGTGCCGCCGCCAGGGAAACCTACGAGCAGTACTTC. Translated: CAAARETYEQYF.

The genes are TRBV27 and TRBJ2-7, with TRBD1 matching over 8 bases. CDR1 is MNHEY and CDR2 is SMNVEV in the germline V gene (reference sequence). The V segment lost 0 bases and the J segment 3 bases; nucleotides outside the gene matches: 7. This CDR3 is built from 16 residues. This CDR3 is CASSLSRTGTVYEQYF. DNA of the CDR3: TGTGCCAGCAGTTTATCGAGGACAGGGACGGTCTACGAGCAGTACTTC.